Listed below are T cell receptor beta chains from one sample, sequenced in a study of T-cell memory formation after mild COVID-19. TCRdb itself ran the 5' RACE reads through MiXCR, one entry per CDR3 protein. The data contain about 40,000 distinct CDR3 sequences, about an eighth of them singletons. What was sequenced was PBMCs or a T cell subset sorted from them (not recorded which). The receptor source for this set is a man aged 18 to 29 who had mild COVID-19 (a few samples of this study predate the infection). Cell type and time point are not known. CDR3s include the opening cysteine and the closing phenylalanine or tryptophan. The D gene is left open where the match is weak. Where a row states a size, it is once, few, many or the class of an expanded clone; other rows omit it.

clone size: many
D gene: NA
J gene: TRBJ2-7
CDR3 length: 14
V gene: TRBV10-3
CDR3 DNA: TGTGCCATCAGTGAGTCGGACAGCTCCTACGAGCAGTACTTC
CDR3 protein: CAISESDSSYEQYF

clone size: many
D gene: TRBD1
J gene: TRBJ1-2
CDR3 length: 12
V gene: TRBV20-1
CDR3 DNA: TGCAGTGCAACCGACAGGGGCTATGGCTACACCTTC
CDR3 protein: CSATDRGYGYTF

clone size: few
D gene: NA
J gene: TRBJ1-1
CDR3 length: 14
V gene: TRBV7-9
CDR3 DNA: TGTGCCAGCAGCTTAGAAGGCCGAAACACTGAAGCTTTCTTT
CDR3 protein: CASSLEGRNTEAFF

clone size: many
D gene: NA
J gene: TRBJ1-2
CDR3 length: 15
V gene: TRBV18
CDR3 DNA: TGTGCCAGCTCACCACCGGGGGGTCGGAACTATGGCTACACCTTC
CDR3 protein: CASSPPGGRNYGYTF

clone size: many
D gene: TRBD1
J gene: TRBJ2-7
CDR3 length: 16
V gene: TRBV7-6
CDR3 DNA: TGTGCCAGCAGCCCCGGGACAGCCAAACCATCCTACGAGCAGTACTTC
CDR3 protein: CASSPGTAKPSYEQYF

clone size: few
D gene: TRBD1
J gene: TRBJ1-2
CDR3 length: 15
V gene: TRBV18
CDR3 DNA: TGTGCCAGCTCACCAATGACAGGGGACAACTATGGCTACACCTTC
CDR3 protein: CASSPMTGDNYGYTF

clone size: once
D gene: NA
J gene: TRBJ2-5
CDR3 length: 17
V gene: TRBV7-9
CDR3 DNA: TGTGCCAGCAGCTCCACCCAGTCGGGGGAGATTCGAGAGACCCAGTACTTC
CDR3 protein: CASSSTQSGEIRETQYF

clone size: many
D gene: NA
J gene: TRBJ2-1
CDR3 length: 18
V gene: TRBV7-2
CDR3 DNA: TGTGCCAGCAGCTCCCGATCGCCCTTCCAGAGCTCCTACAATGAGCAGTTCTTC
CDR3 protein: CASSSRSPFQSSYNEQFF

clone size: many
D gene: NA
J gene: TRBJ1-5
CDR3 length: 12
V gene: TRBV6-2/TRBV6-3
CDR3 DNA: TGTGCCAGCAGTTATACGGCCCAGCCCCAGCATTTT
CDR3 protein: CASSYTAQPQHF

clone size: many
D gene: NA
J gene: TRBJ1-1
CDR3 length: 15
V gene: TRBV7-2
CDR3 DNA: TGTGCCAGCAGCTTACGTGGGGGTCGAGGAACTGAAGCTTTCTTT
CDR3 protein: CASSLRGGRGTEAFF

clone size: many
D gene: NA
J gene: TRBJ1-2
CDR3 length: 15
V gene: TRBV4-2
CDR3 DNA: TGTGCCAGCAGCCAAGATCCCCAGACACCCTATGGCTACACCTTC
CDR3 protein: CASSQDPQTPYGYTF

clone size: many
D gene: NA
J gene: TRBJ2-1
CDR3 length: 12
V gene: TRBV20-1
CDR3 DNA: TGCAGTGCTAGTGCCGGGTTCAATGAGCAGTTCTTC
CDR3 protein: CSASAGFNEQFF

clone size: many
D gene: NA
J gene: TRBJ2-3
CDR3 length: 14
V gene: TRBV7-6
CDR3 DNA: TGTGCCAGCAGCTTAGTTGCGGGGGCGGATACGCAGTATTTT
CDR3 protein: CASSLVAGADTQYF

clone size: NA
D gene: TRBD2
J gene: TRBJ2-7
CDR3 length: 16
V gene: TRBV20-1
CDR3 DNA: TGCAGTGCTGGGGGACTAGCGGAAAAACTTACCTACGAGCAGTACTTC
CDR3 protein: CSAGGLAEKLTYEQYF

clone size: few
D gene: NA
J gene: TRBJ1-5
CDR3 length: 16
V gene: TRBV7-2
CDR3 DNA: TGTGCCAGCAGCTCTCAACAGGGTAACGGCAATCAGCCCCAGCATTTT
CDR3 protein: CASSSQQGNGNQPQHF

clone size: few
D gene: NA
J gene: TRBJ1-2
CDR3 length: 20
V gene: TRBV18
CDR3 DNA: TGTGCCAGCTCACCGGACGGAGCACGCCTGAGATCAGCTTTTAACTATGGCTACACCTTC
CDR3 protein: CASSPDGARLRSAFNYGYTF

clone size: many
D gene: TRBD2
J gene: TRBJ2-2
CDR3 length: 15
V gene: TRBV10-3
CDR3 DNA: TGTGCCATCACCCCGGGACTAGCCAACACCGGGGAGCTGTTTTTT
CDR3 protein: CAITPGLANTGELFF

clone size: many
D gene: TRBD2
J gene: TRBJ2-1
CDR3 length: 16
V gene: TRBV11-2
CDR3 DNA: TGTGCCAGCAGCTTAGTACTAGCGGGGGGGTACAATGAGCAGTTCTTC
CDR3 protein: CASSLVLAGGYNEQFF

clone size: many
D gene: NA
J gene: TRBJ1-2
CDR3 length: 15
V gene: TRBV6-2/TRBV6-3
CDR3 DNA: TGTGCCAGCAGTTACGACGCCGGATCAAACTATGGCTACACCTTC
CDR3 protein: CASSYDAGSNYGYTF

clone size: NA
D gene: NA
J gene: TRBJ1-1
CDR3 length: 14
V gene: TRBV9
CDR3 DNA: TGTGCCAGCAGCGGAGACGAGTGGGACACTGAAGCTTTCTTT
CDR3 protein: CASSGDEWDTEAFF

clone size: many
D gene: NA
J gene: TRBJ1-5
CDR3 length: 15
V gene: TRBV6-1
CDR3 DNA: TGTGCCAGCAGGACTGACAGACGATTTGCCCAGCCCCAGCATTTT
CDR3 protein: CASRTDRRFAQPQHF

clone size: many
D gene: TRBD1
J gene: TRBJ2-5
CDR3 length: 15
V gene: TRBV4-3
CDR3 DNA: TGCGCCAGCAGCCTATTCAGGGGACAGGGGGCAACCCAGTACTTC
CDR3 protein: CASSLFRGQGATQYF

clone size: many
D gene: NA
J gene: TRBJ1-4
CDR3 length: 12
V gene: TRBV29-1
CDR3 DNA: TGCAGCGTTGAGAGGGTTAATGAAAAACTGTTTTTT
CDR3 protein: CSVERVNEKLFF

clone size: many
D gene: NA
J gene: TRBJ2-7
CDR3 length: 14
V gene: TRBV25-1
CDR3 DNA: TGTGCCAGCAGTGAATGGGGCAGGACCTACGAGCAGTACTTC
CDR3 protein: CASSEWGRTYEQYF

clone size: medium-sized
D gene: NA
J gene: TRBJ2-5
CDR3 length: 13
V gene: TRBV6-2/TRBV6-3
CDR3 DNA: TGTGCCAGCAAGCCGGACCGGGGGAGTGACCAGTACTTC
CDR3 protein: CASKPDRGSDQYF

clone size: few
D gene: TRBD1
J gene: TRBJ2-7
CDR3 length: 16
V gene: TRBV13
CDR3 DNA: TGTGCCAGCAGCTGGTATCGGGGCAGGGGGCTCTCCGAGCAGTACTTC
CDR3 protein: CASSWYRGRGLSEQYF

clone size: many
D gene: NA
J gene: TRBJ1-1
CDR3 length: 15
V gene: TRBV19
CDR3 DNA: TGTGCCAGCAAGTTAAGCGGGACCTTGAACACTGAAGCTTTCTTT
CDR3 protein: CASKLSGTLNTEAFF

clone size: many
D gene: TRBD2
J gene: TRBJ2-3
CDR3 length: 16
V gene: TRBV5-6
CDR3 DNA: TGTGCCAGCACCCTGGGGGAGCGGGGGGCCACAGATACGCAGTATTTT
CDR3 protein: CASTLGERGATDTQYF

clone size: many
D gene: NA
J gene: TRBJ2-5
CDR3 length: 13
V gene: TRBV29-1
CDR3 DNA: TGCAGCTCTTCACGGGGGACGGAGGAGACCCAGTACTTC
CDR3 protein: CSSSRGTEETQYF

clone size: many
D gene: TRBD2
J gene: TRBJ2-2
CDR3 length: 17
V gene: TRBV4-1
CDR3 DNA: TGCGCCAGCAGCCAAGTTGGGCTAGCGGGTAGTAACGGGGAGCTGTTTTTT
CDR3 protein: CASSQVGLAGSNGELFF

clone size: many
D gene: NA
J gene: TRBJ2-5
CDR3 length: 14
V gene: TRBV10-2
CDR3 DNA: TGCGCCAGCAGGGGACCCCTAGGTCCCGAGACCCAGTACTTC
CDR3 protein: CASRGPLGPETQYF

clone size: NA
D gene: TRBD2
J gene: TRBJ2-1
CDR3 length: 15
V gene: TRBV5-6
CDR3 DNA: TGTGCCAGCAGCTTCGCCACGGGGGGAGGCAATGAGCAGTTCTTC
CDR3 protein: CASSFATGGGNEQFF

clone size: many
D gene: NA
J gene: TRBJ1-2
CDR3 length: 12
V gene: TRBV7-2
CDR3 DNA: TGTGCCAGCAGCTTACTTCCTTGGGGCTACACCTTC
CDR3 protein: CASSLLPWGYTF

clone size: NA
D gene: NA
J gene: TRBJ2-1
CDR3 length: 16
V gene: TRBV15
CDR3 DNA: TGTGCCACCAGCACCCGGGACCTCCTTAGGCACAATGAGCAGTTCTTC
CDR3 protein: CATSTRDLLRHNEQFF

clone size: many
D gene: NA
J gene: TRBJ2-2
CDR3 length: 11
V gene: TRBV18
CDR3 DNA: TGTGCCAGCTCAGAAACCGGGGAGCTGTTTTTT
CDR3 protein: CASSETGELFF

clone size: NA
D gene: TRBD1
J gene: TRBJ2-1
CDR3 length: 18
V gene: TRBV24-1
CDR3 DNA: TGTGCCACCAGTGACGTCCGCGTACGGGACAGGGGTAGTAATGAGCAGTTCTTC
CDR3 protein: CATSDVRVRDRGSNEQFF

clone size: many
D gene: NA
J gene: TRBJ2-3
CDR3 length: 14
V gene: TRBV7-2
CDR3 DNA: TGTGCCAGCAGTCTGGACGGGACCCTTGATACGCAGTATTTT
CDR3 protein: CASSLDGTLDTQYF

clone size: many
D gene: NA
J gene: TRBJ2-1
CDR3 length: 15
V gene: TRBV20-1
CDR3 DNA: TGCAGTGCTTATCCTCCGGGACGCTCCTACAATGAGCAGTTCTTC
CDR3 protein: CSAYPPGRSYNEQFF

clone size: NA
D gene: TRBD1
J gene: TRBJ1-2
CDR3 length: 16
V gene: TRBV12-3/TRBV12-4
CDR3 DNA: TGTGCCAGCAAAAGGGGCCCGGGACAGGGTGCCTATGGCTACACCTTC
CDR3 protein: CASKRGPGQGAYGYTF

clone size: many
D gene: NA
J gene: TRBJ2-5
CDR3 length: 17
V gene: TRBV7-2
CDR3 DNA: TGTGCCAGCAGCTTAGACCTAAATATAGTGGAACACGGGACCCAGTACTTC
CDR3 protein: CASSLDLNIVEHGTQYF